What follows are 25 T cell receptor beta chains derived from one specimen sequenced in a study of OX40 agonist ivuxolimab in advanced cancers. Sequenced by immunoSEQ multiplex PCR; TCRdb stores in-frame clones only, minus some. This sample has fewer than 85,000 clones, with roughly 80% found just once. The sample here was CD4+ or CD8+ T cells sorted from blood, taken in a trial of the OX40 agonist ivuxolimab. The receptor source for this set is an adult with an advanced solid tumor such as melanoma, head and neck, liver or kidney cancer.

The gene calls are TRBV9 and TRBJ1-5; no definite D call. Trimming shortened V by 0 bases and J by 7 bases, and 8 bases separated the two germline ends. CDR3 length: 13 amino acids. The germline gives CDR1 SGDLS, CDR2 YYNGEE. CDR3 sequence (DNA): TGTGCCAGCAGCGTAGGGTCCGGACAGCCCCAGCATTTT. Protein: CASSVGSGQPQHF.

V and J are TRBV2 and TRBJ2-7, with 8 bases matching TRBD2. Germline-derived CDR1 and CDR2 are SNHLY and FYNNEI. The CDR3 loop spans 15 amino acids. V trimming: 3 bases; J trimming: 2 bases; junction bases outside the gene matches: 6. The CDR3 DNA reads TGTGCCAGCAGTGATCCAGGGACTAGGGCCTACGAGCAGTACTTC. It is translated as CASSDPGTRAYEQYF.

The chain recombines TRBV18 with TRBJ1-3, with D uncertain. The V gene lost 4 bases and the J gene lost 0 bases, with 13 bases spanning the gap. CDR1 and CDR2 (germline): KGHSH, LQKENI. There are 16 residues in the CDR3. The CDR3 bases are TGTGCCAGCTCACGTAACACACCCGTCTCTGGAAACACCATATATTTT. This encodes CASSRNTPVSGNTIYF.

This clone showed up just a few times. The rearrangement joins TRBV6-5 to TRBJ2-7, with TRBD1 matching 7 bases. V lost 1 base and J lost 2; bases outside the gene matches: 2. CDR3 length: 14 residues. CDR1 MNHEY and CDR2 SVGAGI come from the germline V gene. The CDR3 reads CASSYYGTAYEQYF. Written as DNA, the CDR3 is TGTGCCAGCAGTTACTACGGGACAGCCTACGAGCAGTACTTC.

V usage is TRBV7-9 and J usage is TRBJ1-1; D remains ambiguous. Deletions cut 1 base from V and 1 base from J, with 16 bases between. CDR1 is SEHNR and CDR2 is FQNEAQ in the germline V gene (reference sequence). The CDR3 has 17 residues. The DNA of the CDR3 is TGTGCCAGCAGCTTAGGAGCTTACCTTACCCCGAACACTGAAGCTTTCTTT. It encodes CASSLGAYLTPNTEAFF.

The genes are TRBV19 and TRBJ1-5, with 8 bases fitting TRBD1. Germline V lookup: CDR1 LNHDA, CDR2 SQIVND (reference sequence). This CDR3 comprises 15 residues. V shed 5 bases, J shed 10 bases, and the junction held 13 bases outside the gene matches. Here the CDR3 reads CASSGDRGTPHPQHF. The CDR3 coding sequence is TGTGCCAGTAGTGGAGACAGGGGCACCCCCCATCCCCAGCATTTT.

This chain joins TRBV18 and TRBJ1-4, with D unclear. Trimming cost V 4 bases and J 14 bases, with 17 bases left between them. The CDR3 extends over 13 amino acids. Germline CDR1 is KGHSH and CDR2 is LQKENI. CDR3 amino acids: CASSLNSAGELFF. The CDR3 bases are TGTGCCAGCTCACTAAACAGCGCGGGAGAGCTGTTTTTT. The entire variable domain, with the rest obtained from reference TRBV18 and TRBJ1-4, is as follows: NAGVMQNPRHLVRRRGQEARLRCSPMKGHSHVYWYRQLPEEGLKFMVYLQKENIIDESGMPKERFSAEFPKEGPSILRIQQVVRGDSAAYFCASSLNSAGELFFGSGTQLSVL.

The chain links TRBV7-9 to TRBJ2-1; TRBD1 matches 9 bases. Germline V CDR1 and CDR2: SEHNR, FQNEAQ (reference sequence). The CDR3 has 15 amino acids. J gave up 7 bases and V 5 bases, and 9 bases lay outside the gene matches. The CDR3 coding sequence is TGTGCCAGCAGCCACGGGACAGGGAAGGGTAATGAGCAGTTCTTC. Protein sequence: CASSHGTGKGNEQFF. Looking up the rest from reference TRBV7-9 and TRBJ2-1 gives the full variable domain: DTGVSQNPRHKITKRGQNVTFRCDPISEHNRLYWYRQTLGQGPEFLTYFQNEAQLEKSRLLSDRFSAERPKGSFSTLEIQRTEQGDSAMYLCASSHGTGKGNEQFFGPGTRLTVL.

J is TRBJ2-2 and V is TRBV2; tentatively, D is TRBD1 (5 bases). This CDR3 has 13 residues. The V end lost 6 bases, the J end lost 5 bases, and 10 bases lay between the germline ends. Germline V gives CDR1 SNHLY, CDR2 FYNNEI. The CDR3 DNA reads as TGTGCCAGCAGGGAGACAGCGACCGGGGAGCTGTTTTTT. Translation gives CASRETATGELFF.

The chain links TRBV30 to TRBJ1-1; D unresolved. V shed 0 bases and J shed 1 base, with 6 bases lying between them. This CDR3 is 13 amino acids long. Germline V CDR1 and CDR2: GTSNPN, SVGIG (reference sequence). The CDR3 region is CAWSVLGNTEAFF. The CDR3 DNA follows: TGTGCCTGGAGTGTATTAGGGAACACTGAAGCTTTCTTT.

J is TRBJ1-2 and V is TRBV4-1; the D is unclear. There are 15 residues in the CDR3. Trimming took off 3 bases at V and 3 bases at J, with 14 bases between the two ends. Looked up from germline, CDR1 is MGHRA and CDR2 is YSYEKL. CDR3 in amino acids: CASSHPRGADYGYTF. The CDR3 DNA reads TGCGCCAGCAGCCACCCCCGGGGAGCTGACTATGGCTACACCTTC.

V usage is TRBV5-1 and J usage is TRBJ2-5; the D call may be TRBD1 or TRBD2 (5 bases each). V was shortened by 1 base and J by 5 bases, with 15 bases between the two germline ends. The CDR3 contains 15 residues. Germline V gives CDR1 SGHRS, CDR2 YFSETQ. The CDR3 DNA reads TGCGCCAGCAGCTTGAGGGAGCTAGGGACGGAGACCCAGTACTTC. Translated, it gives CASSLRELGTETQYF.

This clone was counted a single time. The chain employs TRBV7-2 and TRBJ1-2; D possibly corresponds to TRBD1 (5 bases). Looked up from germline, CDR1 is SGHTA and CDR2 is FQGNSA. CDR3 size: 12 residues. The germline V and J ends were trimmed by 5 bases and 4 bases, with 8 bases remaining between them. The CDR3 coding sequence is TGTGCCAGCAGCCCGGGGCTCTATGGCTACACCTTC. Translation gives CASSPGLYGYTF.

In this sample, this clone turned up once. The rearrangement links TRBV28 to TRBJ1-2; 7 bases fit TRBD1. The V gene end was trimmed by 4 bases and the J gene end by 4 bases; junction bases not matched to a gene: 6. The CDR3 runs to 14 residues. CDR1 is MDHEN and CDR2 is SYDVKM in the germline V gene. As DNA, the CDR3 is TGTGCCAGCAGTTCCTCGACAGGGATCTATGGCTACACCTTC. Translated, it gives CASSSSTGIYGYTF.

The chain uses TRBV5-1 and TRBJ2-1; 13 bases agree with TRBD2. Germline V gene sequence: CDR1 SGHRS, CDR2 YFSETQ. The junction had 7 bases not matched to a gene; V was cut back by 3 bases and J by 4 bases. This CDR3 has 17 residues. CDR3 protein: CASSSTSGGARYNEQFF. CDR3 bases: TGCGCCAGCAGCTCAACTAGCGGGGGGGCGAGGTACAATGAGCAGTTCTTC.

This clone was observed a single time. This chain uses TRBV5-4 with TRBJ2-5; 13 bases are a match to TRBD2. There are 16 residues in the CDR3. The germline V gene has CDR1 SGHNT and CDR2 YYREEE (reference sequence). After removal of 0 bases from V and 3 bases from J, the junction contained 2 bases not matched to a gene. The DNA of the CDR3 is TGTGCCAGCAGCTTGGACGGGACTAGCGGGGAAGAGACCCAGTACTTC. Translated, it gives CASSLDGTSGEETQYF.

The genes are TRBV2 and TRBJ2-7; 7 bases match TRBD2. This CDR3 is 16 amino acids long. V lost 2 bases and J lost 7; bases outside the gene matches: 14. Germline V gene sequence: CDR1 SNHLY, CDR2 FYNNEI. CDR3 sequence: CASSEWGGLRPGEQYV. The CDR3 coding sequence is TGTGCCAGCAGTGAATGGGGAGGGCTTCGGCCGGGGGAGCAGTACGTC.

V gene TRBV7-3 combines with J gene TRBJ2-3; 9 bases are a match to TRBD2. This CDR3 has 18 residues. The V gene end was trimmed by 2 bases and the J gene end by 2 bases; junction bases not matched to a gene: 11. Germline lookup yields CDR1 SGHTA and CDR2 FQGTGA. In DNA form, the CDR3 reads TGTGCCAGCAGCTTAGGAGCCCTAGCGGGGTTGACCACAGATACGCAGTATTTT. This codes for CASSLGALAGLTTDTQYF.

The J gene is TRBJ1-1, the V gene TRBV7-6; 8 positions match TRBD1. In germline, CDR1 is SGHVS, CDR2 FNYEAQ. The CDR3 contains 14 residues. The ends lost 5 bases at V and 5 bases at J; junction bases unmatched: 7. In DNA, the CDR3 is TGTGCCAGCAGCATAGGGGACAGGACAACTGAAGCTTTCTTT. It specifies CASSIGDRTTEAFF.

The chain recombines TRBV27 with TRBJ2-2, with TRBD2 as a possible D gene (5 bases). CDR1 MNHEY and CDR2 SMNVEV come from the germline V gene (reference sequence). V shed 8 bases and J shed 3 bases, with 7 bases lying between them. The CDR3 consists of 12 residues. CDR3 protein: CASRGYTGELFF. CDR3 bases: TGTGCCAGCCGGGGTTACACCGGGGAGCTGTTTTTT.

J is TRBJ2-1 and V is TRBV7-9; 7 positions agree with TRBD1. The CDR3 has 13 residues. Germline CDR1 and CDR2: SEHNR and FQNEAQ (reference sequence). Trimming removed 5 bases from V and 8 bases from J; junction bases left unmatched: 6. The DNA of the CDR3 is TGTGCCAGCAGCCTCACAGGGGTCGATGAGCAGTTCTTC. It is translated as CASSLTGVDEQFF.

The chain's CDR3 is CASNRANTGELFF. The CDR3 nucleotides read TGTGCCAGCAACAGAGCGAACACCGGGGAGCTGTTTTTT. The chain has TRBV9 and TRBJ2-2; D uncertain. CDR3 length: 13 amino acids. Deletions cut 6 bases from V and 0 bases from J, with 6 bases between. CDR1 SGDLS and CDR2 YYNGEE come from the germline V gene.

The gene calls are TRBV11-2 and TRBJ2-3; 10 nucleotides line up with TRBD2. This CDR3 is built from 18 residues. V lost 5 bases, J lost 4 bases, and 15 bases stayed unmatched. Germline V gene sequence: CDR1 SGHAT, CDR2 FQNNGV. This CDR3 reads CASSRRGSSGSVADTQYF. The DNA of the CDR3 is TGTGCCAGCAGCCGTCGGGGGTCTAGCGGGAGTGTAGCAGATACGCAGTATTTT.

This chain connects TRBV7-2 to TRBJ2-5; D gene unclear. The J call is uncertain, as TRBJ2-7 better fits the DNA end. CDR3 length equals 14 residues. Germline CDR1 SGHTA, CDR2 FQGNSA. CDR3 sequence: CASSLGHTTYEQYF. In DNA form, the CDR3 reads TGTGCCAGCAGCTTAGGACACACCACCTACGAGCAGTACTTC.

The chain carries TRBV2 and TRBJ2-2; 7 nucleotides agree with TRBD1. The germline V gene encodes CDR1 SNHLY and CDR2 FYNNEI. The CDR3 has 15 amino acids. The V and J ends lost 8 bases and 1 base, in that order; junction bases with no gene match: 7. In DNA, the CDR3 is TGTGCCAGCTCCGGGACAGTTTTGAACACCGGGGAGCTGTTTTTT. It specifies CASSGTVLNTGELFF.